These 9 T cell receptor beta chains share one sample of origin, sequenced in a study of T-cell reconstitution after alpha-beta-depleted transplantation in children. This sample's TCRbeta library carried unique molecular identifier barcodes. TCRdb ran MiXCR on the PCR reads and lists one entry per CDR3 protein. The data contain hundreds of thousands of distinct CDR3 sequences, 10% to 15% of them singletons. The sample here was PBMCs, mostly from graft donor cells, taken 360 days after TCRalphabeta/CD19-depleted stem cell transplant. These TCRs come from a male patient between 10 and 17 years old who had a stem cell transplant for acute myeloid leukemia, so the T cells may come from the graft donor.

This clonotype was detected a few times. The chain combines TRBV20-1 with TRBJ2-3; 7 bases match TRBD1. The germline CDR1 and CDR2 sequences are DFQATT and SNEGSKA (reference sequence). The ends lost 5 bases at V and 0 bases at J; junction bases unmatched: 8. The CDR3 sequence is 15 residues long. The CDR3: CSAESGTESTDTQYF. CDR3 nucleotides: TGCAGTGCTGAGTCCGGGACAGAGAGCACAGATACGCAGTATTTT.

This clonotype has more than one count but fewer than ten. The chain links TRBV27 to TRBJ1-3; D possibly corresponds to TRBD1 (6 bases). The CDR3 runs to 15 residues. V lost 5 bases and J lost 0, with 11 bases in between. The V gene's germline CDR1 is MNHEY and CDR2 SMNVEV (reference sequence). As DNA, the CDR3 is TGTGCCAGCAGTCTACAGGGCAACTCTGGAAACACCATATATTTT. It codes for CASSLQGNSGNTIYF.

This clonotype was recorded a few times. The J gene is TRBJ2-4, the V gene TRBV6-1; D remains ambiguous. Germline lookup yields CDR1 MNHNS and CDR2 SASEGT. This CDR3 is 11 amino acids long. V lost 2 bases to trimming and J lost 7 bases, with 3 bases between them. The CDR3 protein is CASSEPNIQYF. Written as DNA, the CDR3 is TGTGCCAGCAGTGAACCGAACATTCAGTACTTC.

This chain links TRBV28 with TRBJ2-1; 10 bases agree with TRBD1. CDR1 MDHEN and CDR2 SYDVKM come from the germline V gene. V gave up 5 bases and J gave up 6 bases; unmatched junction bases: 13. The CDR3 is 17 amino acids. The CDR3 DNA reads as TGTGCCAGCAGTCCAATACCCGGACAGGGGGGTGGCAATGAGCAGTTCTTC. Its translation: CASSPIPGQGGGNEQFF. Combining the CDR3 with reference TRBV28 and TRBJ2-1 gives the whole variable domain DVKVTQSSRYLVKRTGEKVFLECVQDMDHENMFWYRQDPGLGLRLIYFSYDVKMKEKGDIPEGYSVSREKKERFSLILESASTNQTSMYLCASSPIPGQGGGNEQFFGPGTRLTVL.

This clonotype appeared a few times. CDR3 region: CSARRLASNEQFF. The CDR3 coding sequence is TGCAGTGCTAGGAGGCTAGCGAGTAATGAGCAGTTCTTC. The chain combines TRBV20-1 with TRBJ2-1, with D perhaps matching TRBD2 (6 bases). The CDR3 extends over 13 amino acids. V lost 3 bases, J lost 7 bases, and 13 bases lay in between. Looked up from germline, CDR1 is DFQATT and CDR2 is SNEGSKA (reference sequence).

The table lists this clonotype with a few counts. The genes are TRBV4-3 and TRBJ1-5; TRBD1 might be the D (6 bases). The CDR3 length is 15 residues. The V gene's germline CDR1 is LGHNA and CDR2 YSLEER. V lost 0 bases, J lost 6 bases, and 12 bases lay in between. CDR3 amino acids: CASSQEAGVGQPQHF. For the CDR3, the DNA is TGCGCCAGCAGCCAAGAAGCAGGGGTGGGTCAGCCCCAGCATTTT.

CDR3 protein: CASSLEFRLGGRGDNEQFF. The CDR3 bases are TGTGCCAGCAGTTTAGAGTTTCGGTTAGGCGGGAGAGGGGACAATGAGCAGTTCTTC. The J gene is TRBJ2-1, the V gene TRBV12-3 or TRBV12-4, with 7 bases matching TRBD2. V was clipped by 1 base and J by 5 bases; unmatched bases: 17. This CDR3 is built from 19 residues.

The V and J genes are TRBV30 and TRBJ2-1, with TRBD1 matching 9 bases. The V segment lost 1 base and the J segment 0 bases; nucleotides outside the gene matches: 7. Per germline, CDR1 GTSNPN and CDR2 SVGIG (reference sequence). The CDR3 loop spans 17 amino acids. As DNA, the CDR3 is TGTGCCTGGAGTGGGCGGACAGGGGTTGGCTCCTACAATGAGCAGTTCTTC. Its translation is CAWSGRTGVGSYNEQFF.

In this sample, this clonotype turned up many times. This chain links TRBV20-1 with TRBJ1-1; weak D call: TRBD1 (6 bases). Germline CDR1 DFQATT, CDR2 SNEGSKA (reference sequence). V was shortened by 3 bases and J by 4 bases, with 18 bases between the two germline ends. The CDR3 spans 15 residues. CDR3 region: CSARGGAGKSTEAFF. DNA of the CDR3: TGCAGTGCTAGGGGGGGGGCAGGGAAAAGCACTGAAGCTTTCTTT.